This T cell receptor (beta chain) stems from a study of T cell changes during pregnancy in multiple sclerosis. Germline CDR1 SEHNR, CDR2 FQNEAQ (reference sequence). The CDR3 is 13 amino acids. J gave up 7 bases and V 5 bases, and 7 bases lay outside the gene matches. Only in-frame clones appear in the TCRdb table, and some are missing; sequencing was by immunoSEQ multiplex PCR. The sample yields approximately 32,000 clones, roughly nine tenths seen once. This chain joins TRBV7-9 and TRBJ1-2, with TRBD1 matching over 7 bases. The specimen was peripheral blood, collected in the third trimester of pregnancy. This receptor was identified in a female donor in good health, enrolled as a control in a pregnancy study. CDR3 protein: CASSMTGPGGYTF. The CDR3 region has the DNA TGTGCCAGCAGCATGACAGGGCCCGGTGGCTACACCTTC. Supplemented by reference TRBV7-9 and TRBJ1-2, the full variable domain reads DTGVSQNPRHKITKRGQNVTFRCDPISEHNRLYWYRQTLGQGPEFLTYFQNEAQLEKSRLLSDRFSAERPKGSFSTLEIQRTEQGDSAMYLCASSMTGPGGYTFGSGTRLTVV.